A selection of T cell receptor beta chains follows, all from one sample in a study of spatial heterogeneity in lung cancer. TCRdb reanalysed the 5' RACE reads using MiXCR and keeps one entry per CDR3 protein. The profile shows about 25,000 distinct CDR3 sequences, 8.8% of them singletons. This specimen consisted of lung tumor tissue, obtained at surgery. Receptors originate from a male donor with early-stage non-small cell lung cancer. Each CDR3 is given with its conserved first and last residue. D genes are given only for firm matches. A row's size may be missing; if present it is once, few, many or a size class.

clone_size: many; d_call: TRBD1; v_call: TRBV5-1; j_call: TRBJ2-5; cdr3_nt: TGCGCCAGCAGCCAACCACCGGGACAGCCGTACCAAGAGACCCAGTACTTC; cdr3_aa: CASSQPPGQPYQETQYF
clone_size: many; d_call: .; v_call: TRBV27; j_call: TRBJ2-7; cdr3_nt: TGTGCCAGCAGTTCCCCCTCCGGGTCGTCCTACGAGCAGTACTTC; cdr3_aa: CASSSPSGSSYEQYF
clone_size: many; d_call: TRBD1; v_call: TRBV28; j_call: TRBJ2-3; cdr3_nt: TGTGCCAGCAGCCGGAACAGGGGGCAGGGAACAGATACGCAGTATTTT; cdr3_aa: CASSRNRGQGTDTQYF
clone_size: many; d_call: .; v_call: TRBV3-1; j_call: TRBJ2-1; cdr3_nt: TGTGCCAGCAGCAACTTGCGGGCTTTCTACAATGAGCAGTTCTTC; cdr3_aa: CASSNLRAFYNEQFF
clone_size: few; d_call: .; v_call: TRBV7-9; j_call: TRBJ2-2; cdr3_nt: TGTGCCAGCAGCTTTGAGGGGGGCCTGAACACCGGGGAGCTGTTTTTT; cdr3_aa: CASSFEGGLNTGELFF
clone_size: few; d_call: TRBD2; v_call: TRBV27; j_call: TRBJ2-7; cdr3_nt: TGTGCCAGCAGTTTGGGGCGGGAGTACGAGCAGTACTTC; cdr3_aa: CASSLGREYEQYF
clone_size: many; d_call: .; v_call: TRBV10-3; j_call: TRBJ2-5; cdr3_nt: TGTGCCATCAGTGATTCCCTCGCATCCCAATTAGGTACCCAGTACTTC; cdr3_aa: CAISDSLASQLGTQYF
clone_size: .; d_call: TRBD2; v_call: TRBV7-9; j_call: TRBJ2-3; cdr3_nt: TGTGCCAGCAGCTTACAGACTAGCGGGGGCCCGGGCACAGATACGCAGTATTTT; cdr3_aa: CASSLQTSGGPGTDTQYF
clone_size: few; d_call: TRBD2; v_call: TRBV9; j_call: TRBJ2-5; cdr3_nt: TGTGCCAGCAGCTTCGGGACTAGCGGTTCAGAGACCCAGTACTTC; cdr3_aa: CASSFGTSGSETQYF
clone_size: .; d_call: TRBD1; v_call: TRBV5-1; j_call: TRBJ1-1; cdr3_nt: TGCGCCAGCAGCGTGCCGGGACAGGGGTTTACTGAAGCTTTCTTT; cdr3_aa: CASSVPGQGFTEAFF
clone_size: few; d_call: .; v_call: TRBV7-8; j_call: TRBJ2-3; cdr3_nt: TGTGCCAGCAGCTTGGGGATTAGCCGACCACAAGATACGCAGTATTTT; cdr3_aa: CASSLGISRPQDTQYF
clone_size: .; d_call: TRBD1; v_call: TRBV5-1; j_call: TRBJ2-5; cdr3_nt: TGCGCCAGCAGCTGGGGGACAGGGGCGCAAGAGACCCAGTACTTC; cdr3_aa: CASSWGTGAQETQYF
clone_size: .; d_call: .; v_call: TRBV7-9; j_call: TRBJ1-1; cdr3_nt: TGTGCCAGCAGCTGGCGGGGGGACACTGAAGCTTTCTTT; cdr3_aa: CASSWRGDTEAFF
clone_size: .; d_call: .; v_call: TRBV15; j_call: TRBJ1-5; cdr3_nt: TGTGCCACCAGCAGAGTAGGGGGTTTGGGGCAGCCCCAGCATTTT; cdr3_aa: CATSRVGGLGQPQHF
clone_size: .; d_call: .; v_call: TRBV28; j_call: TRBJ2-3; cdr3_nt: TGTGCCAGCAGTGCGAGCGGCGGGGATACGCAGTATTTT; cdr3_aa: CASSASGGDTQYF